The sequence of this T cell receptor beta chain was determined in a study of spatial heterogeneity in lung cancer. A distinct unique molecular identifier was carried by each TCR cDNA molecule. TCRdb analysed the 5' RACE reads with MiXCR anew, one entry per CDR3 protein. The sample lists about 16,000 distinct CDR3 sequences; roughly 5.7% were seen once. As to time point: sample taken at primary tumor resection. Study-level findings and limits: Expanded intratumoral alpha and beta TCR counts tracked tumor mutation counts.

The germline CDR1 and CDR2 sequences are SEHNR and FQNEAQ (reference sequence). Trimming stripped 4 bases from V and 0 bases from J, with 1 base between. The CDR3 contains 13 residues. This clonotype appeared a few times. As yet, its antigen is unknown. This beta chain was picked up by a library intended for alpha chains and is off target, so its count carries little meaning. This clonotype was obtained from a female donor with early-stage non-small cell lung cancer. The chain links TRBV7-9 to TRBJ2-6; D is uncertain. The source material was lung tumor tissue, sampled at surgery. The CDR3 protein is CASSSSGANVLTF. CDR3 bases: TGTGCCAGCAGCTCCTCTGGGGCCAACGTCCTGACTTTC.